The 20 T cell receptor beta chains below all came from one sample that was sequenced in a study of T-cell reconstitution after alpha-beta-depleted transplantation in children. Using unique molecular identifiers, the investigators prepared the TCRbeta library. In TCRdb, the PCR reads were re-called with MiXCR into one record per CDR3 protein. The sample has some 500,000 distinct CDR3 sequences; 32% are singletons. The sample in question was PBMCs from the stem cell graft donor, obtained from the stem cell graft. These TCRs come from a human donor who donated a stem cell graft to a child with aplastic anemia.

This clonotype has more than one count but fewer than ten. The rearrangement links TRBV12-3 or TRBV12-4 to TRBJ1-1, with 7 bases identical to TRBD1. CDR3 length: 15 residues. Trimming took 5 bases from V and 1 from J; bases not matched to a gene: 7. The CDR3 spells CASSPLQGRNTEAFF. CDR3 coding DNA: TGTGCCAGCAGTCCCCTACAGGGGAGGAACACTGAAGCTTTCTTT.

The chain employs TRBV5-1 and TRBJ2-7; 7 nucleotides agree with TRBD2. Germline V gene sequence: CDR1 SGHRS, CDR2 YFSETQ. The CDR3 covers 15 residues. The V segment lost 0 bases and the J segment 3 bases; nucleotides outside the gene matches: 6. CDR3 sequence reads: CASSLDSGRYYEQYF. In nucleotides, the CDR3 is TGCGCCAGCAGCTTGGATAGCGGGCGATACTACGAGCAGTACTTC.

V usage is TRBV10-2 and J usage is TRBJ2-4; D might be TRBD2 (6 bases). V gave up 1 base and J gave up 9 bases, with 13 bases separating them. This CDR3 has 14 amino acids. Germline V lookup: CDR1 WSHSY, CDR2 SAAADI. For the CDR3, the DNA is TGCGCCAGCAGTGAGTGCGGGACGGGGTGCATTCAGTACTTC. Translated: CASSECGTGCIQYF.

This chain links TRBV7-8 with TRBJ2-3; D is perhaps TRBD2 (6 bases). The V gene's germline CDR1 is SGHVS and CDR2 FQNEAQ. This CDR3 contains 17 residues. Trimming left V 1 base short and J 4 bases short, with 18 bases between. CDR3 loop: CASSLGAGLARADTQYF. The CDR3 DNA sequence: TGTGCCAGCAGCTTAGGAGCGGGTCTCGCTCGTGCAGATACGCAGTATTTT.

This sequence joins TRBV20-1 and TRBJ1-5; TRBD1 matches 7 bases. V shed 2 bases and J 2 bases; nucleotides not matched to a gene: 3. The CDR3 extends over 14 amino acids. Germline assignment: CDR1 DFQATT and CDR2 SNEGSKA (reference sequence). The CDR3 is CSARFGTGNQPQHF. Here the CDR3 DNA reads TGCAGTGCTAGATTCGGGACAGGCAATCAGCCCCAGCATTTT.

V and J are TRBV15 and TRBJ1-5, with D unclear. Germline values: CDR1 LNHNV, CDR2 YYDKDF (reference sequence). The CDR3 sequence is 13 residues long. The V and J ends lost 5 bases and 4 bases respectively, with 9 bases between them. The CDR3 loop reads CATSGLTNQPQHF. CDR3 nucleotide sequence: TGTGCCACCAGCGGGCTAACAAATCAGCCCCAGCATTTT.

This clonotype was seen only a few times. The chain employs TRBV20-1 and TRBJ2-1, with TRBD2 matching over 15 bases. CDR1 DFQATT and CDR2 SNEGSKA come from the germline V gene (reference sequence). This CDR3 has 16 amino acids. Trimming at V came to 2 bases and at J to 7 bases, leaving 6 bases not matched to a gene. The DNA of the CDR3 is TGCAGTGCTAGATCGTACGGGACTAGCGGGAGGAATGAGCAGTTCTTC. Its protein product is CSARSYGTSGRNEQFF.

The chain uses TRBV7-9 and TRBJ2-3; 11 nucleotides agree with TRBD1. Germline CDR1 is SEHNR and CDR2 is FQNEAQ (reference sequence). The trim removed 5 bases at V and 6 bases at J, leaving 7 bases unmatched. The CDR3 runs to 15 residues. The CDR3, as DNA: TGTGCCAGCAGCCGGACAGGGGGCGGTACGGATACGCAGTATTTT. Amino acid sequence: CASSRTGGGTDTQYF. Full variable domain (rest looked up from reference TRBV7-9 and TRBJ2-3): DTGVSQNPRHKITKRGQNVTFRCDPISEHNRLYWYRQTLGQGPEFLTYFQNEAQLEKSRLLSDRFSAERPKGSFSTLEIQRTEQGDSAMYLCASSRTGGGTDTQYFGPGTRLTVL.

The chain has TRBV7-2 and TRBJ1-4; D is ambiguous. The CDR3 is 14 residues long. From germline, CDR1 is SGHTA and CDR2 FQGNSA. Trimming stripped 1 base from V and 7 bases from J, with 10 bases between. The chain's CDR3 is CASSLGGRGEKLFF. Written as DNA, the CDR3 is TGTGCCAGCAGCTTAGGAGGGCGAGGTGAAAAACTGTTTTTT. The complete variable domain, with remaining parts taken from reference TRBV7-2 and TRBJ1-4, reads GAGVSQSPSNKVTEKGKDVELRCDPISGHTALYWYRQSLGQGLEFLIYFQGNSAPDKSGLPSDRFSAERTGGSVSTLTIQRTQQEDSAVYLCASSLGGRGEKLFFGSGTQLSVL.

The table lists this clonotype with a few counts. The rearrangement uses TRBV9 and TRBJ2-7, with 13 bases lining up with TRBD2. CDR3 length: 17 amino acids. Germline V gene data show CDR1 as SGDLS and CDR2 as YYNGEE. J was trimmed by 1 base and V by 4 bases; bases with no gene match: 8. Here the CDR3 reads CASSRTTSGRPSYEQYF. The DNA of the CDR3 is TGTGCCAGCAGCCGCACGACTAGCGGGAGGCCTTCCTACGAGCAGTACTTC.

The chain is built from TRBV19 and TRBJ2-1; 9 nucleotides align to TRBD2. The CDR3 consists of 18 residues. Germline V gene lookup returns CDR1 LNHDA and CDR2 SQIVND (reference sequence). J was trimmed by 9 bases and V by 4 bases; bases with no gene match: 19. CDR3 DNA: TGTGCCAGTAGTAACAAGGGGGCTAGCGGGAAGTGGGTGAGTGAGCAGTTCTTC. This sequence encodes CASSNKGASGKWVSEQFF.

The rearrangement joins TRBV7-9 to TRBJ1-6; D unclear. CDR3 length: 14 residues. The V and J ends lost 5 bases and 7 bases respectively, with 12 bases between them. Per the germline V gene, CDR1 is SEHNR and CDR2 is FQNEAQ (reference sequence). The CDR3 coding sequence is TGTGCCAGCAGCGGGGAGGGTCAGAATTCACCCCTCCACTTT. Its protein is CASSGEGQNSPLHF.

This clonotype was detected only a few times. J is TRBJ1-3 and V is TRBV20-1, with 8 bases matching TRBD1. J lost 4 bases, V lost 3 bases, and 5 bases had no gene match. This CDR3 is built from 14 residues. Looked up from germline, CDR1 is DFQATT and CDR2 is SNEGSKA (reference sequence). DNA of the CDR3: TGCAGTGCTAGGGACAGGGTGAGAGGAAACACCATATATTTT. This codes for CSARDRVRGNTIYF.

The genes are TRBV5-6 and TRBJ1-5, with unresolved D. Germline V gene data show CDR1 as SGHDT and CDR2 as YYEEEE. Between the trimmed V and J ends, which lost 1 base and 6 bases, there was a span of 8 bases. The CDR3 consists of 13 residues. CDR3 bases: TGTGCCAGCAGCTTGAACGCGGCTCAGCCCCAGCATTTT. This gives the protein CASSLNAAQPQHF.

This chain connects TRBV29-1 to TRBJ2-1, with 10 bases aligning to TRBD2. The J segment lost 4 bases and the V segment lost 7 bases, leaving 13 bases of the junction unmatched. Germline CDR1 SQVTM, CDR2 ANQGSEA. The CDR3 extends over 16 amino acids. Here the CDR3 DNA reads TGCAGCGCAGAAACGACTAGCGGGCATAGTTACAATGAGCAGTTCTTC. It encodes CSAETTSGHSYNEQFF.

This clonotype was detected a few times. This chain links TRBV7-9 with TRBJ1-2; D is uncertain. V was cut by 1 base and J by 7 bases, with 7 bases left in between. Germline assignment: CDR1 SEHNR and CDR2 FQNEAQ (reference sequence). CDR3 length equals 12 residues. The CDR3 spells CASSLVTLGYTF. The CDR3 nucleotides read TGTGCCAGCAGCTTAGTTACCCTTGGCTACACCTTC.

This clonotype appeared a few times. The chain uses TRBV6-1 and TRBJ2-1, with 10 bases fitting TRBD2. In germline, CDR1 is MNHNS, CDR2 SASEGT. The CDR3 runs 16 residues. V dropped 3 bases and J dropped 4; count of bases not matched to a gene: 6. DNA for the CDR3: TGTGCCAGCAGTGACCAAGGACTAGCGGAATACAATGAGCAGTTCTTC. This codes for CASSDQGLAEYNEQFF.

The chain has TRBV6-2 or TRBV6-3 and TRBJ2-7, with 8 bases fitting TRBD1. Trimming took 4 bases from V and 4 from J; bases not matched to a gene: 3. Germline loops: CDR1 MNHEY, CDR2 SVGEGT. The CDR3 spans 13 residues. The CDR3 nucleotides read TGTGCCAGCAGTTCCCGGGACAGGTACGAGCAGTACGTC. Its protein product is CASSSRDRYEQYV.

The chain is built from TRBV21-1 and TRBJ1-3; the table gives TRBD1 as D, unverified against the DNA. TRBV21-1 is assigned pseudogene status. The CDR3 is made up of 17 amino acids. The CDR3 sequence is CASSIRPGHISGNTIYF. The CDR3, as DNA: TGTGCCAGCAGCATACGACCGGGACACATCTCTGGAAACACCATATATTTT.

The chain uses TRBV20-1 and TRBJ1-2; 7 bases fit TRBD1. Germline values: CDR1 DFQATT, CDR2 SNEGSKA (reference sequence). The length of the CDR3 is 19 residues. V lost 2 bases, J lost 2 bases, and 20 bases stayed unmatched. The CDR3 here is CSARPLGFTGEGRNYGYTF. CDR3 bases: TGCAGTGCTAGACCCTTGGGCTTTACAGGGGAGGGAAGGAACTATGGCTACACCTTC.